These 28 T cell receptor beta chains share one sample of origin, sequenced in a study of CD8 T cells in ankylosing spondylitis. From the 5' RACE reads, TCRdb called clonotypes with MiXCR, one entry per CDR3 protein. The table lists under 550,000 distinct CDR3 sequences, roughly 25% of them singletons. What these receptors recognize is not known. Whole-study results and caveats: In ankylosing spondylitis blood, a motif of seven to nine highly homologous TCR beta variants appeared characteristic.

Sequencing was done on a sample of blood, either unsorted or a sorted T cell fraction (not recorded which). These receptors came from a male donor with ankylosing spondylitis.

V is TRBV7-6 and J is TRBJ2-7; 7 bases are a match to TRBD2. Germline CDR1 reads SGHVS; CDR2 reads FNYEAQ. J was trimmed by 4 bases and V by 2 bases; bases with no gene match: 14. This CDR3 is 17 amino acids long. The CDR3, as DNA: TGTGCCAGCAGCTTATCCCGAGGCGGCAGCGGGATATACGAGCAGTACTTC. Its translation: CASSLSRGGSGIYEQYF.

This chain links TRBV11-3 with TRBJ2-5; TRBD2 is a possible D gene (6 bases). Trimming stripped 0 bases from V and 5 bases from J, with 10 bases between. This CDR3 region has 14 residues. Germline V gene lookup returns CDR1 SGHNT and CDR2 YENEEA. CDR3 DNA: TGTGCCAGCAGCTTAGAATCGGGACTTGAGACCCAGTACTTC. Encoded protein: CASSLESGLETQYF.

This clonotype was counted ten times or more. The rearrangement joins TRBV29-1 to TRBJ1-6; TRBD1 might be the D (5 bases). V was clipped by 4 bases and J by 10 bases, with 14 bases between them. This CDR3 has 13 residues. Germline V gene lookup returns CDR1 SQVTM and CDR2 ANQGSEA. CDR3 DNA sequence: TGCAGCGTTGCGAAGGGACCAGACTCACCCCTCCACTTT. Protein: CSVAKGPDSPLHF.

This chain connects TRBV5-1 to TRBJ1-2; no reliable D call. V lost 3 bases and J 8 bases, leaving 17 bases between the germline ends. Germline CDR1 SGHRS, CDR2 YFSETQ. The CDR3 is 14 amino acids. CDR3 protein: CASSSGEGQRGYTF. The CDR3 DNA follows: TGCGCCAGCAGCTCCGGTGAAGGGCAGAGGGGCTACACCTTC.

The chain couples TRBV6-2 or TRBV6-3 to TRBJ2-2; D unclear. CDR1 and CDR2 (germline): MNHEY, SVGEGT. With 0 bases removed from V and 6 bases from J, the gap between germline ends came to 2 bases. The CDR3 is 12 amino acids. CDR3 in DNA: TGTGCCAGCAGTTACTCCCCCGGGGAGCTGTTTTTT. This gives the protein CASSYSPGELFF.

The V call is TRBV5-1, the J call TRBJ2-1; the match to TRBD2 covers 9 bases. The CDR3 length is 15 residues. Germline V gene lookup returns CDR1 SGHRS and CDR2 YFSETQ. Losses at the gene ends were 0 bases for V and 12 bases for J; bases not matched to a gene: 10. The CDR3 bases are TGCGCCAGCAGCTTGGAAGGGACTAGCCTGAAAGCGCAGTTCTTC. Protein product: CASSLEGTSLKAQFF.

V is TRBV24-1 and J is TRBJ2-2; possibly TRBD1 for D (6 bases). This CDR3 comprises 17 residues. V lost 3 bases, J lost 1 base, and 14 bases lay in between. Germline V gives CDR1 KGHDR, CDR2 SFDVKD. The CDR3 DNA reads TGTGCCACCAGTGATCCGAGGGGGTTTGGGAACACCGGGGAGCTGTTTTTT. It yields the protein CATSDPRGFGNTGELFF.

This chain links TRBV20-1 with TRBJ2-1, with TRBD1 as a possible D gene (6 bases). The CDR3 is 13 amino acids. The V gene's germline CDR1 is DFQATT and CDR2 SNEGSKA (reference sequence). Trimming removed 5 bases at V and 5 bases at J, with 13 bases between. CDR3 amino acids: CSAVDGTNNEQFF. Here the CDR3 DNA reads TGCAGTGCTGTTGACGGGACAAACAATGAGCAGTTCTTC.

The DNA of the CDR3 is TGCAGTGCTAGACGTGGACTAGCGGGAGGCGAGCAGTACTTC. Its protein product is CSARRGLAGGEQYF. This chain uses TRBV20-1 with TRBJ2-7, with 14 bases aligning to TRBD2. From germline, CDR1 is DFQATT and CDR2 SNEGSKA (reference sequence). The CDR3 runs to 14 residues. V lost 2 bases to trimming and J lost 6 bases; unmatched junction nucleotides: 3.

This clonotype turned up a few times. J is TRBJ2-1 and V is TRBV3-1, with 11 bases aligning to TRBD1. This CDR3 spans 15 amino acids. Germline lookup yields CDR1 LGHDT and CDR2 YNNKEL (reference sequence). With V trimmed by 5 bases and J by 5 bases, 5 bases remained unmatched. The CDR3 DNA reads TGTGCCAGCAGCACTCCGGGACAGGGGGACAATGAGCAGTTCTTC. Translation: CASSTPGQGDNEQFF.

The rearrangement joins TRBV28 to TRBJ2-7; 7 bases match TRBD2. CDR3 length equals 14 residues. V lost 4 bases to trimming and J lost 4 bases; unmatched junction nucleotides: 7. Germline CDR1 reads MDHEN; CDR2 reads SYDVKM. The chain's CDR3 is CASSSPGGQYEQYV. CDR3 nucleotide sequence: TGTGCCAGCAGTTCCCCGGGAGGACAATACGAGCAGTACGTC.

The V gene is TRBV11-3, the J gene TRBJ2-1; no clear D. The CDR3 has 15 residues. The germline V gene encodes CDR1 SGHNT and CDR2 YENEEA. V dropped 1 base and J dropped 2 bases, with 9 bases sitting between them. CDR3 nucleotide sequence: TGTGCCAGCAGCTTAGGGGGTCTCACCTACAATGAGCAGTTCTTC. The encoded protein is CASSLGGLTYNEQFF.

This clonotype was found a few times. This chain uses TRBV12-3 or TRBV12-4 with TRBJ2-3; TRBD1 aligns across 9 bases. The CDR3 has 13 amino acids. Losses at the gene ends were 6 bases for V and 5 bases for J; bases not matched to a gene: 3. The CDR3: CASRRTGVDTQYF. In DNA form, the CDR3 reads TGTGCCAGCAGGAGGACAGGGGTAGATACGCAGTATTTT.

This clonotype was counted a single time. The chain employs TRBV5-5 and TRBJ1-1; TRBD1 might be the D (5 bases). V lost 3 bases, J lost 5 bases, and 17 bases lay in between. Looked up from germline, CDR1 is SGHKS and CDR2 is YYEKEE (reference sequence). This CDR3 is built from 15 residues. The CDR3 region has the DNA TGTGCCAGCAGCTCCGGGGTTCAGGGAGAAACTGAAGCTTTCTTT. Its translation is CASSSGVQGETEAFF.

This chain uses TRBV7-9 with TRBJ1-2; tentative D call: TRBD1 (6 bases). The V end lost 3 bases, the J end lost 10 bases, and 12 bases lay between the germline ends. Germline CDR1 reads SEHNR; CDR2 reads FQNEAQ (reference sequence). The CDR3 length is 12 residues. The CDR3 sequence: CASSFRQDHYTF. CDR3 nucleotide sequence: TGTGCCAGCAGCTTCCGACAGGACCACTACACCTTC.

A few counts support this clonotype. The rearrangement links TRBV12-3 or TRBV12-4 to TRBJ2-6; 8 bases match TRBD1. The CDR3 contains 16 residues. Trimming cost V 4 bases and J 3 bases; bases outside gene matches: 5. The CDR3: CASSSTGVFGANVLTF. The DNA for the CDR3 is TGTGCCAGCAGTTCGACAGGGGTGTTTGGGGCCAACGTCCTGACTTTC.

V gene TRBV7-8 combines with J gene TRBJ1-1; 9 nucleotides align to TRBD1. Germline CDR1 is SGHVS and CDR2 is FQNEAQ. Unmatched junction bases numbered 10, after V lost 5 bases and J lost 6 bases. The CDR3 covers 15 residues. CDR3 in DNA: TGTGCCAGCAGCCCTGACCCGGACAGGGGCCCTGAAGCTTTCTTT. Its translation: CASSPDPDRGPEAFF. Variable domain in full (rest from reference TRBV7-8 and TRBJ1-1): GAGVSQSPRYKVAKRGQDVALRCDPISGHVSLFWYQQALGQGPEFLTYFQNEAQLDKSGLPSDRFFAERPEGSVSTLKIQRTQQEDSAVYLCASSPDPDRGPEAFFGQGTRLTVV.

This clonotype was picked up a small number of times. The genes are TRBV14 and TRBJ2-7; no reliable D call. The CDR3 is 13 residues long. The V end was cut by 0 bases, the J end by 6 bases, with 9 bases between. Germline-derived CDR1 and CDR2 are SGHDN and FVKESK. CDR3 loop: CASSQELLSEQYV. The CDR3 DNA is TGTGCCAGCAGCCAAGAACTTCTATCCGAGCAGTACGTC.

This clonotype was counted ten times or more. The chain has TRBV5-1 and TRBJ1-2, with D possibly being TRBD1 (5 bases). Between the trimmed V and J ends, which lost 3 bases and 4 bases, there was a span of 7 bases. The germline gives CDR1 SGHRS, CDR2 YFSETQ. There are 12 residues in the CDR3. The CDR3 sequence: CASSSDSYGYTF. The CDR3 DNA reads TGCGCCAGCAGCTCCGACAGCTATGGCTACACCTTC. The entire variable domain, with the rest obtained from reference TRBV5-1 and TRBJ1-2, is as follows: KAGVTQTPRYLIKTRGQQVTLSCSPISGHRSVSWYQQTPGQGLQFLFEYFSETQRNKGNFPGRFSGRQFSNSRSEMNVSTLELGDSALYLCASSSDSYGYTFGSGTRLTVV.

The V and J genes are TRBV3-1 and TRBJ2-5; maybe TRBD1 (5 bases). V lost 6 bases and J 4 bases, leaving 12 bases between the germline ends. The CDR3 is made up of 13 amino acids. Germline V gene lookup returns CDR1 LGHDT and CDR2 YNNKEL (reference sequence). For the CDR3, the DNA is TGTGCCAGCAGGAACTTTAGGGGAGAGACCCAGTACTTC. This codes for CASRNFRGETQYF.

J is TRBJ2-1 and V is TRBV11-1, with 8 bases identical to TRBD1. The CDR3 is made up of 16 amino acids. V lost 6 bases to trimming and J lost 2 bases; unmatched junction nucleotides: 9. CDR1 is SGHAT, CDR2 FQDESV, per germline (reference sequence). The CDR3 DNA sequence: TGTGCCAGCAGGGACCGCGGACAGGGAACCTACAATGAGCAGTTCTTC. It yields the protein CASRDRGQGTYNEQFF.

The chain employs TRBV12-3 or TRBV12-4 and TRBJ1-1; D unresolved. V was cut by 6 bases and J by 0 bases, with 8 bases left in between. CDR3 length: 13 residues. The CDR3 region is CASRPTMNTEAFF. The CDR3 nucleotides read TGTGCCAGCAGACCGACGATGAACACTGAAGCTTTCTTT.

CDR3 sequence reads: CASSPQRSGYGYTF. The CDR3 DNA reads as TGTGCCAGCAGCCCCCAGAGGTCCGGCTATGGCTACACCTTC. This chain uses TRBV9 with TRBJ1-2; D is ambiguous. The length of the CDR3 is 14 residues. In germline, CDR1 is SGDLS, CDR2 YYNGEE. V lost 4 bases and J 4 bases, leaving 14 bases between the germline ends.

This clonotype came up a few times. V and J are TRBV10-2 and TRBJ2-1; the match to TRBD2 covers 11 bases. CDR1 is WSHSY and CDR2 is SAAADI in the germline V gene. The CDR3 has 14 residues. V lost 6 bases and J lost 8; bases outside the gene matches: 6. CDR3 residues: CASRTSGRKDEQFF. CDR3 nucleotides: TGCGCCAGCAGAACTAGCGGGAGAAAAGATGAGCAGTTCTTC.

This clonotype appeared a few times. V usage is TRBV2 and J usage is TRBJ2-1; TRBD2 agrees at 7 bases. V was pared by 7 bases and J by 5 bases, with 11 bases of the junction left unmatched. Germline values: CDR1 SNHLY, CDR2 FYNNEI. CDR3 length: 15 amino acids. The CDR3 here is CASIQLAQYNNEQFF. The CDR3 DNA sequence: TGTGCCAGCATCCAACTAGCGCAGTACAACAATGAGCAGTTCTTC.

V and J are TRBV19 and TRBJ2-7; 9 positions agree with TRBD1. This CDR3 is 14 amino acids long. Per germline, CDR1 LNHDA and CDR2 SQIVND (reference sequence). V lost 8 bases and J lost 0; bases outside the gene matches: 5. This CDR3 is CASQTGGTSYEQYF. For the CDR3, the DNA is TGTGCCAGTCAAACAGGGGGCACCTCCTACGAGCAGTACTTC.

This clonotype was seen more than once but under ten times. The chain is built from TRBV27 and TRBJ2-1; D gene uncertain. Germline V gives CDR1 MNHEY, CDR2 SMNVEV (reference sequence). CDR3 size: 12 residues. V was cut by 2 bases and J by 9 bases, with 8 bases left in between. The CDR3 sequence: CASSLLGFEQFF. As DNA, the CDR3 is TGTGCCAGCAGTTTACTGGGGTTTGAGCAGTTCTTC.

J is TRBJ2-7 and V is TRBV20-1; D call uncertain. Trimming removed 3 bases from V and 2 bases from J, with 11 bases in between. The CDR3 totals 13 residues. Germline V gene lookup returns CDR1 DFQATT and CDR2 SNEGSKA (reference sequence). CDR3 amino acids: CSASGQDAYEQYF. Written as DNA, the CDR3 is TGCAGTGCTAGTGGGCAGGACGCCTACGAGCAGTACTTC.